This entry describes one T cell receptor beta chain. V was pared by 2 bases and J by 8 bases, with 10 bases between. The CDR3 consists of 13 residues. CDR1 SGHKS and CDR2 YYEKEE come from the germline V gene (reference sequence). In assigning cohorts, the study relied on participant-reported clinical history. Donors of Cohort 3 who recovered were those that had two negative PCRs, clearance, or symptom resolution. This record belongs to a study of blood T cell repertoires in COVID-19. Measured with immunoSEQ multiplex PCR; TCRdb has only the in-frame clones, and not every one. Found here are roughly 250,000 clones, about 90% of them singletons; the top ten hold approximately 2%.

The V call is TRBV5-5, the J call TRBJ1-4; no definite D call. The sample comprised PBMCs or T cells enriched from blood (not recorded which). The origin of this receptor is a woman under 30 who had recovered from COVID-19. The CDR3 DNA is TGTGCCAGCAGCTTTTTCTCGGTGGAAAAACTGTTTTTT. This encodes CASSFFSVEKLFF.